This TCR beta chain was captured by sequencing in a study of cytomegalovirus exposure and HLA in healthy donors. Notes on the study in general: Earlier analysis found most TCR beta V segments productive about 87% or about 30% of the time.

V gave up 3 bases and J gave up 7 bases, with 16 bases separating them. The CDR3 spans 15 residues. Looked up from germline, CDR1 is GTSNPN and CDR2 is SVGIG (reference sequence). Points on this clone: The antigen is not known.

Primers included in the PCR were 60 Vbeta and 13 Jbeta primers. The method was immunoSEQ multiplex PCR; TCRdb's version includes in-frame clones alone and lacks a portion of them. The top ten hold about 0.28% of the sample, which has a few hundred thousand clones, roughly 80% seen once. The material sequenced was PBMCs. The receptor comes from a girl aged 2-15 years in good health and CMV-seronegative. The V call is TRBV30, the J call TRBJ1-6; TRBD1 is a possible D gene (6 bases). As DNA, the CDR3 is TGTGCCTGGAGCCCACCCGACAGGTTCAATTCACCCCTCCACTTT. Protein sequence: CAWSPPDRFNSPLHF.